The T cell receptor (beta chain) described here comes from a study of patients and donors after allogeneic stem cell transplantation. TCRdb re-derived calls from the RT-PCR reads in MiXCR, one entry per CDR3 protein. The repertoire holds 800,000 to 1,000,000 distinct CDR3 sequences, with about 20% as singletons. After removal of 2 bases from V and 8 bases from J, the junction contained 9 bases not matched to a gene. CDR3 length: 15 amino acids. Germline lookup yields CDR1 MNHEY and CDR2 SMNVEV (reference sequence). The sample was blood, either unsorted or a sorted T cell fraction (not recorded which). This receptor was obtained from a human donor who was either an allogeneic HSCT recipient or a stem cell or donor lymphocyte infusion donor (not recorded which). It is not recorded whose cells these are; they may come from a transplant donor. The V gene is TRBV27, the J gene TRBJ1-2, with TRBD1 identical over 9 bases. The CDR3 sequence is CASSLRTGAPSGYTF. As DNA, the CDR3 is TGTGCCAGCAGTTTACGGACAGGGGCCCCATCGGGCTACACCTTC.